What follows are 9 T cell receptor beta chains derived from one specimen sequenced in a study of human T cells and chemical hapten exposure. One entry per CDR3 protein, called by TCRdb with MiXCR from the RACE reads. The table records 74,000 or so distinct CDR3 sequences, about 9.4% of them present only once. The time point was: patch test 1, 2 weeks after DPC sensitization. This sample's treatment: therapeutic diphenylcyclopropenone sensitization with weekly scalp DPC. The sample in question was whole blood, obtained in connection with sensitization to the hapten diphenylcyclopropenone (DPC). The receptors stem from a woman in her forties or fifties with alopecia areata. Some clones in this sample may be carry-over from other donors' samples.

The V and J genes are TRBV29-1 and TRBJ1-1; possible D gene TRBD1, 6 bases. V lost 7 bases to trimming and J lost 1 base, with 13 bases between them. The length of the CDR3 is 13 residues. Germline loops: CDR1 SQVTM, CDR2 ANQGSEA. The CDR3 region is CSAGAGPNTEAFF. DNA of the CDR3: TGCAGCGCGGGGGCAGGGCCGAACACTGAAGCTTTCTTT.

Regarding this clonotype: One end of the junction varies from germline; a read error may be responsible. The chain is built from TRBV7-6 and TRBJ2-7; unclear D gene. The CDR3 is 14 residues long. CDR1 and CDR2 from the germline V gene are SGHVS and FNYEAQ. The CDR3 DNA is TGTGTCAGCAGCTCGGACGCCGGCTCCTACGAGCAGTACTTC. Translated, it gives CVSSSDAGSYEQYF. Drawing the rest from reference TRBV7-6 and TRBJ2-7, the complete variable domain is GAGVSQSPRYKVTKRGQDVALRCDPISGHVSLYWYRQALGQGPEFLTYFNYEAQQDKSGLPNDRFSAERPEGSISTLTIQRTEQRDSAMYRCVSSSDAGSYEQYFGPGTRLTVT.

This chain joins TRBV7-9 and TRBJ1-4, with D unclear. Trimming cost V 3 bases and J 8 bases, with 7 bases left between them. The V gene's germline CDR1 is SEHNR and CDR2 FQNEAQ (reference sequence). The length of the CDR3 is 12 residues. For the CDR3, the DNA is TGTGCCAGCAGCTTGGTGACAGAAAAACTGTTTTTT. This gives the protein CASSLVTEKLFF. Full variable domain (rest looked up from reference TRBV7-9 and TRBJ1-4): DTGVSQNPRHKITKRGQNVTFRCDPISEHNRLYWYRQTLGQGPEFLTYFQNEAQLEKSRLLSDRFSAERPKGSFSTLEIQRTEQGDSAMYLCASSLVTEKLFFGSGTQLSVL.

This clonotype has just a few counts. The V and J genes are TRBV7-9 and TRBJ2-1; D ambiguous. V was clipped by 10 bases and J by 10 bases, with 5 bases between them. The CDR3 loop spans 8 amino acids. The germline CDR1 and CDR2 sequences are SEHNR and FQNEAQ (reference sequence). CDR3 amino acids: CAIREQFF. The DNA of the CDR3 is TGTGCCATCCGAGAGCAGTTCTTC.

The chain uses TRBV29-1 and TRBJ2-2; 9 bases fit TRBD1. This CDR3 is 14 amino acids long. Per the germline V gene, CDR1 is SQVTM and CDR2 is ANQGSEA. Trimming removed 8 bases from V and 4 bases from J; junction bases left unmatched: 8. The CDR3 DNA follows: TGCAGCACACCCGGACAGGGGAGCACCGGGGAGCTGTTTTTT. Translation: CSTPGQGSTGELFF.

This clonotype occurred many times. V is TRBV6-2 or TRBV6-3 and J is TRBJ2-2; D is perhaps TRBD2 (6 bases). This CDR3 spans 14 amino acids. Germline lookup yields CDR1 MNHEY and CDR2 SVGEGT. Trimming removed 7 bases from V and 4 bases from J, with 13 bases in between. DNA for the CDR3: TGTGCCAGCAAGGCCGGGAGAGGCACCGGGGAGCTGTTTTTT. Its protein is CASKAGRGTGELFF.

This clonotype turned up a few times. The rearrangement joins TRBV20-1 to TRBJ2-7, with 10 bases lining up with TRBD2. This CDR3 region has 13 residues. J was trimmed by 0 bases and V by 6 bases; bases with no gene match: 2. CDR1 and CDR2 from the germline V gene are DFQATT and SNEGSKA (reference sequence). This CDR3 is CSAQRGGSYEQYF. The CDR3 nucleotides read TGCAGTGCGCAGCGGGGGGGCTCCTACGAGCAGTACTTC.

The genes are TRBV11-3 and TRBJ2-3, with 10 bases that match TRBD2. Unmatched junction bases numbered 16, after V lost 6 bases and J lost 4 bases. This CDR3 has 18 amino acids. CDR1 and CDR2 (germline): SGHNT, YENEEA. For the CDR3, the DNA is TGTGCCAGCAGAAAACGACCGGGACTAGCGTGGGAAGCAGATACGCAGTATTTT. Its translation: CASRKRPGLAWEADTQYF.

This clonotype was seen a handful of times. The gene calls are TRBV6-6 and TRBJ1-6; tentatively, D is TRBD1 (6 bases). The ends were cut back, 4 bases at V and 4 bases at J, with 8 bases in the middle. Per the germline V gene, CDR1 is MNHNY and CDR2 is SVGAGI (reference sequence). This CDR3 is built from 14 residues. CDR3 sequence: CASSFGQYNSPLHF. CDR3 coding DNA: TGTGCCAGCAGTTTCGGACAGTATAATTCACCCCTCCACTTT.